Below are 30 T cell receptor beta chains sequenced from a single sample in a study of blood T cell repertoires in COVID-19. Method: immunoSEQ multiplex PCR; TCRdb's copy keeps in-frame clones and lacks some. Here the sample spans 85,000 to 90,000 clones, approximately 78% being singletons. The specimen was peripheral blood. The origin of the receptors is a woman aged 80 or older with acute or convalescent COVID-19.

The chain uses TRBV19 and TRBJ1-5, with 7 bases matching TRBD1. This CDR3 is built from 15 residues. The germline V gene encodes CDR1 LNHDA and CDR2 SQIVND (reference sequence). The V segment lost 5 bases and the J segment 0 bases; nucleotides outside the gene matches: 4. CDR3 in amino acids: CASSVTGASNQPQHF. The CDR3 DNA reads TGTGCCAGTAGTGTTACAGGGGCTAGCAATCAGCCCCAGCATTTT.

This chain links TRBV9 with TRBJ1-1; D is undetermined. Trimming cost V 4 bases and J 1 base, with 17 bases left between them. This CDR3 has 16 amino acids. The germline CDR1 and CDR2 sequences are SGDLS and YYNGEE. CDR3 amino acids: CASSSEGREANTEAFF. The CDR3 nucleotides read TGTGCCAGCAGCTCAGAGGGCCGTGAGGCGAACACTGAAGCTTTCTTT. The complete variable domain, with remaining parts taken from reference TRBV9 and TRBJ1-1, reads DSGVTQTPKHLITATGQRVTLRCSPRSGDLSVYWYQQSLDQGLQFLIQYYNGEERAKGNILERFSAQQFPDLHSELNLSSLELGDSALYFCASSSEGREANTEAFFGQGTRLTVV.

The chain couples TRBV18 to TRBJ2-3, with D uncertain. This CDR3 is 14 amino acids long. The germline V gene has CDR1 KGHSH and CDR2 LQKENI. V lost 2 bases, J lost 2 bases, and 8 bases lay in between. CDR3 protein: CASSPGQPTDTQYF. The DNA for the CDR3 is TGTGCCAGCTCACCAGGGCAGCCCACAGATACGCAGTATTTT.

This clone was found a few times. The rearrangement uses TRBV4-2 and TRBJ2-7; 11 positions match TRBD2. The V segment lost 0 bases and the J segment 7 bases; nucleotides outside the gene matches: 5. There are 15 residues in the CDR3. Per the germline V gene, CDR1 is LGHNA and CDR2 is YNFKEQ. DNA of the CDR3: TGTGCCAGCAGCCAAGATCATCTAGCGGGGGGAGAGCAGTACTTC. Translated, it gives CASSQDHLAGGEQYF.

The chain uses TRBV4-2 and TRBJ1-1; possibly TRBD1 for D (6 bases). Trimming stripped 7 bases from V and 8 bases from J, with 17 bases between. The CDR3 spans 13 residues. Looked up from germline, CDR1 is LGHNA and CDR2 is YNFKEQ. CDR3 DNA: TGTGCCAGCAAGAGGGAGGGGGTGGAAGAAGCTTTCTTT. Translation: CASKREGVEEAFF.

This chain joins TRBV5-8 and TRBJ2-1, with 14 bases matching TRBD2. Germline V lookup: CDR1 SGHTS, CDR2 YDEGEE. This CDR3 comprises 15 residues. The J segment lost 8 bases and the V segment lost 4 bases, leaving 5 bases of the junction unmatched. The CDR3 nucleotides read TGTGCCAGCAGCGAGACTAGCGGGGGGGCAGATGAGCAGTTCTTC. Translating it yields CASSETSGGADEQFF.

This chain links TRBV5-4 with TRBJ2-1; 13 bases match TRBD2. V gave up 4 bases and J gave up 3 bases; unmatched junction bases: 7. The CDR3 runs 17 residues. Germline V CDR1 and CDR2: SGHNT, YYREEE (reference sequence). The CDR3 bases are TGTGCCAGCAGCCTACGGACTAGCGGGGGATTCTACAATGAGCAGTTCTTC. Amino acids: CASSLRTSGGFYNEQFF.

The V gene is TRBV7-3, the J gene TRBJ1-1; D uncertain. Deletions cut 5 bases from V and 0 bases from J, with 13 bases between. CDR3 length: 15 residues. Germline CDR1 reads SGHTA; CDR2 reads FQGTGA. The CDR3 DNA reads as TGTGCCAGCAGCCAGCGACCGACGCTGAACACTGAAGCTTTCTTT. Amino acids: CASSQRPTLNTEAFF.

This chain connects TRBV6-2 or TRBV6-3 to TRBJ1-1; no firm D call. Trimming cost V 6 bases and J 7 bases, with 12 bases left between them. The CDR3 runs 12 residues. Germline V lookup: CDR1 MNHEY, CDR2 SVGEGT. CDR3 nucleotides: TGTGCCAGCAGCCTCGTCTTGTATGAAGCTTTCTTT. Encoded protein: CASSLVLYEAFF.

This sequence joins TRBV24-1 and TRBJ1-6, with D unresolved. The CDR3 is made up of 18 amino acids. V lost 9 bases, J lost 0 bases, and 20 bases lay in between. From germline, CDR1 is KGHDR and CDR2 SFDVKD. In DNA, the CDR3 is TGTGCCACCGACCCCGTCGAGGTGGGGAGCTCCTATAATTCACCCCTCCACTTT. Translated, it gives CATDPVEVGSSYNSPLHF.

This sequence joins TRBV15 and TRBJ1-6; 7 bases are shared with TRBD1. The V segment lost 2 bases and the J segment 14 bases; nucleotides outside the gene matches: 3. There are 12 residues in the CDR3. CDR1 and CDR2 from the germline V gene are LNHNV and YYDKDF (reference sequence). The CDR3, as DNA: TGTGCCACCAGCAGATTACAGGGGACCCTCCACTTT. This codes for CATSRLQGTLHF.

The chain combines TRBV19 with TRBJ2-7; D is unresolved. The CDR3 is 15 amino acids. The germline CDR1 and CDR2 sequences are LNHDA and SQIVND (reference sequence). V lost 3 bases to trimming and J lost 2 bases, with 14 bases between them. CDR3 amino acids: CASSIQVSPTYEQYF. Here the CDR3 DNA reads TGTGCCAGTAGTATCCAGGTGTCCCCCACCTACGAGCAGTACTTC.

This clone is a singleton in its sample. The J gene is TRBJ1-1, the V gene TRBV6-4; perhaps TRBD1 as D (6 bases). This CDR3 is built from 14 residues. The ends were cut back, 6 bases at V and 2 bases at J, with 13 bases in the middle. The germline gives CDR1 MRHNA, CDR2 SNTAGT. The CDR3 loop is CASSATGSNTEAFF. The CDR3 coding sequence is TGTGCCAGCAGCGCCACAGGGAGTAACACTGAAGCTTTCTTT.

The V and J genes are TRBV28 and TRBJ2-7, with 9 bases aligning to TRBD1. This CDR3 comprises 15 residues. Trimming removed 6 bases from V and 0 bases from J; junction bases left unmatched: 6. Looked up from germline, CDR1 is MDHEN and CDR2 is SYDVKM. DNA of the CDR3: TGTGCCAGCAGGGGGGGACAGGGTTACTCCTACGAGCAGTACTTC. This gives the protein CASRGGQGYSYEQYF.

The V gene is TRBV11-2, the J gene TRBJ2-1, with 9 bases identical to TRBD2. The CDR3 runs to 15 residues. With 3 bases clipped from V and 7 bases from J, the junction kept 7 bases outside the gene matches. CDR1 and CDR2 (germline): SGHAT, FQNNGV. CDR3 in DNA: TGTGCCAGCAGCTTCTTATCTAGCGGGATTAATGAGCAGTTCTTC. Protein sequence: CASSFLSSGINEQFF.

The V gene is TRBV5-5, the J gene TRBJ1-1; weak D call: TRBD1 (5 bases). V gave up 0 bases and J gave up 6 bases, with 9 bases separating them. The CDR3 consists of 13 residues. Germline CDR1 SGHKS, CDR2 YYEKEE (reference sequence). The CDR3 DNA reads TGTGCCAGCAGCTTGGTTTGGGGCGCTGAAGCTTTCTTT. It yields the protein CASSLVWGAEAFF.

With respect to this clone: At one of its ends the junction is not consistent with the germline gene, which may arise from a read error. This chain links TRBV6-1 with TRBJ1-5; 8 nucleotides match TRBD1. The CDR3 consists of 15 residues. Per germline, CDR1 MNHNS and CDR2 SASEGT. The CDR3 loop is CASSDRGLGNQPQHF. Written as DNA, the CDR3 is TGTGCCAGCAGTGACAGGGGGCTAGGCAATCAGCCTCAGCATTTT.

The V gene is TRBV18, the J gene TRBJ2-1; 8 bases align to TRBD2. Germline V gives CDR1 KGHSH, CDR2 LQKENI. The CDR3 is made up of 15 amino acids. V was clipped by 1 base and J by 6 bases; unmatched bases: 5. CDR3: CASSPLPGGRNEQFF. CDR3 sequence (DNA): TGTGCCAGCTCACCACTACCGGGGGGGCGCAATGAGCAGTTCTTC.

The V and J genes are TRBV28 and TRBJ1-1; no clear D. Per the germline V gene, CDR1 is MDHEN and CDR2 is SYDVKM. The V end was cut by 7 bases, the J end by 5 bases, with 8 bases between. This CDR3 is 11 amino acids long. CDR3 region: CASISGTEAFF. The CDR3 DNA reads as TGTGCCAGCATCTCGGGAACTGAAGCTTTCTTT.

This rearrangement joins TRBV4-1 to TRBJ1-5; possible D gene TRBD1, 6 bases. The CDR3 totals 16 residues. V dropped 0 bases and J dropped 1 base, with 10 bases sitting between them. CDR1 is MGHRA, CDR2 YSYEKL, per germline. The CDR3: CASSQDQGLSNQPQHF. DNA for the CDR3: TGCGCCAGCAGCCAAGATCAGGGGTTAAGCAATCAGCCCCAGCATTTT.

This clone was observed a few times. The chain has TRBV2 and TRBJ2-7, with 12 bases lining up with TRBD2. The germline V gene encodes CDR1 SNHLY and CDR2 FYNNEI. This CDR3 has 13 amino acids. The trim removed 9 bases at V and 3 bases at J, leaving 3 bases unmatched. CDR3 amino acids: CASLAGGDYEQYF. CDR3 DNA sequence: TGTGCCAGTCTAGCGGGGGGGGACTACGAGCAGTACTTC.

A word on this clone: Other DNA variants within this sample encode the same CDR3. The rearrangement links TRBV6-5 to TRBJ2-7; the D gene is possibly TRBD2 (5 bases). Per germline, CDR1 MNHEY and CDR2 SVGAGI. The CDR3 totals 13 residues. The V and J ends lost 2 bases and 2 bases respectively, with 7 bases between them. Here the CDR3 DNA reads TGTGCCAGCAGTTACCCCGGGACCTACGAGCAGTACTTC. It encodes CASSYPGTYEQYF.

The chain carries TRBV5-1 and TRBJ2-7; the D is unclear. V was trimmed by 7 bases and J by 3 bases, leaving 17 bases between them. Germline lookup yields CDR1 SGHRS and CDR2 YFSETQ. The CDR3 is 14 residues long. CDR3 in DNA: TGCGCCAGCTCTCACGGCCCCGGCGGCTACGAGCAGTACTTC. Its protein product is CASSHGPGGYEQYF.

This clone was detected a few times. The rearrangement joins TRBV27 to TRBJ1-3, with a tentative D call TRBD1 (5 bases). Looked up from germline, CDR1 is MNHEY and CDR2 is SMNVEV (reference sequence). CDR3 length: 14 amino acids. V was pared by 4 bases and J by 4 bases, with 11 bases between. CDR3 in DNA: TGTGCCAGCAGTTCGCAGGGTGTCGGAAACACCATATATTTT. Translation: CASSSQGVGNTIYF.

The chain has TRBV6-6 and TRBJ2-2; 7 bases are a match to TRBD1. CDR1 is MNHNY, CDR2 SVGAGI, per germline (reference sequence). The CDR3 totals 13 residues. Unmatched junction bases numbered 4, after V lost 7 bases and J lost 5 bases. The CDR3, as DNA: TGTGCCAGCACCGACAGGGAAACCGGGGAGCTGTTTTTT. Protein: CASTDRETGELFF.

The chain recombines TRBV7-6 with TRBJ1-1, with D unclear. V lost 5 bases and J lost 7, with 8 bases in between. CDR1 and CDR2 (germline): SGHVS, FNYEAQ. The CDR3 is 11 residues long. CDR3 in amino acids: CASSPGLEAFF. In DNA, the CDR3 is TGTGCCAGCAGCCCTGGGCTTGAAGCTTTCTTT.

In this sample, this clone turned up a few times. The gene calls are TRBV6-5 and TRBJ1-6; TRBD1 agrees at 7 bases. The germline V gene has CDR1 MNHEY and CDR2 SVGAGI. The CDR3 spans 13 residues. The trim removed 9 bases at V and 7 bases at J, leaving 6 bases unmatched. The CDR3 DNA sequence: TGTGCCAGTTCCGGGGGACAGAATTCACCCCTCCACTTT. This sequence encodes CASSGGQNSPLHF.

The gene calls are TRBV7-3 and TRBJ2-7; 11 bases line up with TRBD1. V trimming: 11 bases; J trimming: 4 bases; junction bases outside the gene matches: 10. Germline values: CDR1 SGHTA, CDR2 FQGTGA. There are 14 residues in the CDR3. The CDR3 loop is CARRGQGVGYEQYF. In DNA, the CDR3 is TGTGCCCGGCGGGGACAGGGGGTTGGATACGAGCAGTACTTC.

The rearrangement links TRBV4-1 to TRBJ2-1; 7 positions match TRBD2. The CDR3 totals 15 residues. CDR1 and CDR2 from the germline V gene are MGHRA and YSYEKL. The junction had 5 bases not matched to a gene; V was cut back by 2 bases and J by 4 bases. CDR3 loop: CASSQQAGRYNEQFF. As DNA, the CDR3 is TGCGCCAGCAGCCAACAAGCGGGGCGATACAATGAGCAGTTCTTC.

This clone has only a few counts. CDR3 amino acids: CASIRDRVSGELFF. Written as DNA, the CDR3 is TGTGCCAGCATCCGGGACAGGGTTTCCGGGGAGCTGTTTTTT. The V gene is TRBV6-5, the J gene TRBJ2-2; 9 bases match TRBD1. In germline, CDR1 is MNHEY, CDR2 SVGAGI. V lost 7 bases, J lost 6 bases, and 6 bases stayed unmatched. The CDR3 runs to 14 residues.